This T cell receptor (beta chain) was retrieved from a study of memory CD4+ T cells and cytomegalovirus serostatus (dated by TCRdb to about 2019). For the study in its entirety: A total of some 33 healthy Belgian adults, of whom 9 were CMV seropositive and approximately 25 were CMV seronegative, were included in the cohort. CD4+ memory TCRbeta repertoires of a Belgian cohort with known cytomegalovirus serostatus were sequenced in order to replicate a published TCR-based CMV serostatus classifier.

The CDR3 goes from the cysteine to the phenylalanine over 11 residues. Only the CDR3 DNA stays, 33 bases, in frame from base 1. V and J are truncated by 1 base and 11 bases respectively, leaving an intervening sequence of 5 bases. CDR1 MDHEN and CDR2 SYDVKM were looked up in the germline V gene. Single viable CD3+CD4+CD8-CD45RO+ cells were sorted as memory CD4+ T cells on a FACSAria II. CMV serostatus was assessed using a Roche Elecsys assay, by which serum IgG against CMV pp150, pp28, p38 and p52 was detected. After thawing, total CD4+ T cells were enriched by positive selection with CD4 magnetic microbeads. The samples came from a separate study whose specific focus was interrogating the CD4+ T cell memory repertoire. Peripheral blood mononuclear cells were isolated and cryopreserved following standard operating procedures; serum was stored at -80 °C. The staining used CD3-PerCP (BW264/56), CD4-APC (RPA-T4), CD45RO-PE (UCHT1) and CD8-Pacific Orange (3B5) antibodies, and Sytox blue was used to exclude non-viable cells.

The full study reports these points: Only CD4+CD45RO+ memory cells were sequenced, unlike the original study, which covered naive and memory CD4+ and CD8+ populations. For predicting CMV serostatus, the median bootstrapped AUC was roughly 0.95 using the original framework and over 0.9 using a US-trained random forest. On the Belgian cohort, the classifier based on the original framework reached a median bootstrapped AUC of 0.95, with a 95% CI of 0.76-1.00. Results were interpreted as suggesting that the CMV-associated TCR signature is largely present in the CD4+ memory repertoire. Of around 150 previously reported CMV-associated TCRbeta sequences, about 68 appeared in the CD4+ memory repertoires, each in one to five individuals.

The Quick-DNA Microprep Kit was used to extract genomic DNA from the sorted cells. Amplification of TCRbeta DNA was done with the immunoSEQ hsTCRbeta kit, following the protocol from the manufacturer. An Illumina MiSeq instrument was used to sequence the TCRbeta libraries. The paper's data handling went like this. Once out-of-frame sequences had been removed, 2 million to 2.5 million distinct TCRbeta sequences were left, which works out to an average of roughly 72,000 per individual. Each individual was scored using the number of 164 previously reported CMV-associated TCRbeta sequences that the individual carried and the total number of productive distinct TCRbeta sequences. A beta-binomial model was reimplemented in Python, and scikit-learn random forests with default parameters were trained on US cohort data. On the Belgian cohort, classifier performance was reported as the median AUC, along with percentile confidence intervals, across 10,000 bootstrap iterations. TCRdb limited this immuneACCESS table to in-frame rearrangements with V and J called. A share of clones is missing; checked studies link under half to unresolved V genes, and the rest is unexplained. V and J calls plus clone size are reproduced from that table; the DNA served to infer D and trimming. For this sample there are roughly 45,000 clones; over 75% appear just once. The top ten hold 0.6% to 0.95% of the sample.

As for this clone: The clone's antigen remains unknown. No much larger clone exists at a distance of one base, and base qualities are not known.

The sample taken for sequencing was memory CD4+ T cells from blood. The V gene is TRBV28 and the J gene is TRBJ1-4; no D gene can be assigned with confidence. This clonotype was sampled from an adult in good health and CMV-seronegative. The nucleotides are TGTGCCAGCAGTTTATCGACGAAACTGTTTTTT. Its amino acids are CASSLSTKLFF.